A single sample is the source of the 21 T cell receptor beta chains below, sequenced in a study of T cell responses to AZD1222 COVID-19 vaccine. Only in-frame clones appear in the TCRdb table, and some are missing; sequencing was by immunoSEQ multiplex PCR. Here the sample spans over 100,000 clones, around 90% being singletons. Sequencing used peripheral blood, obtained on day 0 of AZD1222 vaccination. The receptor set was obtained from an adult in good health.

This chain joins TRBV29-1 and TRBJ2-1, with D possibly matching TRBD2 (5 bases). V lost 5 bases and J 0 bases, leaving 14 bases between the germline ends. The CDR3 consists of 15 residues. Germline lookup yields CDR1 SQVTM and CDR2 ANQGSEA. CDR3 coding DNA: TGCAGCGTTTCCCCGGGTAGCGACTCCTACAATGAGCAGTTCTTC. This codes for CSVSPGSDSYNEQFF.

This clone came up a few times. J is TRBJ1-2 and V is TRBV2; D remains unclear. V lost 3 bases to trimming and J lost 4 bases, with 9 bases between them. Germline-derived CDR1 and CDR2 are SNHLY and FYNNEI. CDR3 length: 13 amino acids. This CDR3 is CASSDSAGYGYTF. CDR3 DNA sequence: TGTGCCAGCAGTGATTCGGCAGGCTATGGCTACACCTTC. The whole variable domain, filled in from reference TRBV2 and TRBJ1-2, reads EPEVTQTPSHQVTQMGQEVILRCVPISNHLYFYWYRQILGQKVEFLVSFYNNEISEKSEIFDDQFSVERPDGSNFTLKIRSTKLEDSAMYFCASSDSAGYGYTFGSGTRLTVV.

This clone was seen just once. CDR3 sequence (DNA): TGTGCCAGCAGCTTAAGGACCAACGACGATGAGCAGTTCTTC. This codes for CASSLRTNDDEQFF. This chain connects TRBV13 to TRBJ2-1; D call uncertain. This CDR3 spans 14 amino acids. CDR1 is PRHDT and CDR2 is FYEKMQ in the germline V gene (reference sequence). Trimming shortened V by 2 bases and J by 8 bases, and 13 bases separated the two germline ends.

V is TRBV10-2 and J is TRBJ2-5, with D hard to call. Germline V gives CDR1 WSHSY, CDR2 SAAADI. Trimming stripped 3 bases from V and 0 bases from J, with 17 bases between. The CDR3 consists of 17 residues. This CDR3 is CASSETHLTPYQETQYF. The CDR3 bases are TGCGCCAGCAGTGAAACTCACTTGACTCCGTACCAAGAGACCCAGTACTTC.

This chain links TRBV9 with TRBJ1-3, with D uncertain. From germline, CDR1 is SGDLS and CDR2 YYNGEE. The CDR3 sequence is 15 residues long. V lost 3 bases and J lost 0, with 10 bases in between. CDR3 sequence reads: CASSGASRSGNTIYF. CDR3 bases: TGTGCCAGCAGCGGGGCCAGTCGCTCTGGAAACACCATATATTTT.

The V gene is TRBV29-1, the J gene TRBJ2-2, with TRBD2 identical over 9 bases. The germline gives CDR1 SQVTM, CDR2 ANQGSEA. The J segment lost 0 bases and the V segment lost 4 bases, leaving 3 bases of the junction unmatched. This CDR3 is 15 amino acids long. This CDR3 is CSVASGVTNTGELFF. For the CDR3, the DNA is TGCAGCGTTGCTAGCGGGGTAACGAACACCGGGGAGCTGTTTTTT.

This chain's CDR3 is CASSERGPYEQYF. The CDR3, as DNA: TGTGCCAGCAGTGAGCGGGGCCCCTACGAGCAGTACTTC. The chain recombines TRBV6-1 with TRBJ2-7, with TRBD2 as a possible D gene (6 bases). The CDR3 totals 13 residues. Germline CDR1 is MNHNS and CDR2 is SASEGT. Trimming stripped 3 bases from V and 2 bases from J, with 8 bases between.

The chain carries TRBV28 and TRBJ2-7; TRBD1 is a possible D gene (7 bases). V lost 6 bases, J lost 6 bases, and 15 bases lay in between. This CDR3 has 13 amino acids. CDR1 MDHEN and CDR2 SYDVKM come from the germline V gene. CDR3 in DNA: TGTGCCAGCAGCAAGGGGGCGCGGGGCGAGCAGTACTTC. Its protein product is CASSKGARGEQYF.

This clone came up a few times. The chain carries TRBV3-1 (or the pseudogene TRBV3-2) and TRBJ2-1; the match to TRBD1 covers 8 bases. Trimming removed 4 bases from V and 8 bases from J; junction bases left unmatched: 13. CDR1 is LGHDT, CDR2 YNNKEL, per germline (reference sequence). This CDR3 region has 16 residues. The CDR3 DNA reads TGTGCCAGCAGCCGGTCGGGACAGGCCCTTTGGGATGAGCAGTTCTTC. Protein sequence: CASSRSGQALWDEQFF.

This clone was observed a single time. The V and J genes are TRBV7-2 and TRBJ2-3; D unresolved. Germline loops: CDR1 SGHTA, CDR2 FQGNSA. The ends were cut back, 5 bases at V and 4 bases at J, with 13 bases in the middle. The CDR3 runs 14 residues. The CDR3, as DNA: TGTGCCAGCAGCACAGCCCAATTGGCAGATACGCAGTATTTT. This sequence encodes CASSTAQLADTQYF.

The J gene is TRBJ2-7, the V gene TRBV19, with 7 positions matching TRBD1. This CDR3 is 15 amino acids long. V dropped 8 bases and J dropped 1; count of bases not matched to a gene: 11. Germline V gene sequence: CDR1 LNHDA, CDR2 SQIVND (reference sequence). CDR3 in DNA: TGTGCCAGTTCGTCGGACAGGAGGAGTTCCTACGAGCAGTACTTC. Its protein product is CASSSDRRSSYEQYF. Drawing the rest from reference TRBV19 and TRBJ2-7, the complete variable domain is DGGITQSPKYLFRKEGQNVTLSCEQNLNHDAMYWYRQDPGQGLRLIYYSQIVNDFQKGDIAEGYSVSREKKESFPLTVTSAQKNPTAFYLCASSSDRRSSYEQYFGPGTRLTVT.

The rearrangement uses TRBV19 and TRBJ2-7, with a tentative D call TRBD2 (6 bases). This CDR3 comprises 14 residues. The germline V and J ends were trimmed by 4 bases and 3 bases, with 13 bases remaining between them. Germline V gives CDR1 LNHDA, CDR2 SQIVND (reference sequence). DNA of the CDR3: TGTGCCAGTAGTAGTGGGAGGACGTACTACGAGCAGTACTTC. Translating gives CASSSGRTYYEQYF.

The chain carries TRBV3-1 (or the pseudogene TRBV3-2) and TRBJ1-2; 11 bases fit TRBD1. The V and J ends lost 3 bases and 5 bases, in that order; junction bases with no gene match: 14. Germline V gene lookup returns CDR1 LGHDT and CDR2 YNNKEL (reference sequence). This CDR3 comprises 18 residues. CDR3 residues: CASSHRPGTGGRGYGYTF. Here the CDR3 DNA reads TGTGCCAGCAGCCACCGTCCCGGGACAGGGGGAAGAGGATATGGCTACACCTTC.

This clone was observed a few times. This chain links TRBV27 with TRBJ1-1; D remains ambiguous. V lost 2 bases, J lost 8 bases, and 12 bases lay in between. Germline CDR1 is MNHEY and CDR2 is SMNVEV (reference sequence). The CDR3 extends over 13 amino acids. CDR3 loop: CASSLIGRAEAFF. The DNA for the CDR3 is TGTGCCAGCAGTTTAATTGGTCGGGCAGAAGCTTTCTTT.

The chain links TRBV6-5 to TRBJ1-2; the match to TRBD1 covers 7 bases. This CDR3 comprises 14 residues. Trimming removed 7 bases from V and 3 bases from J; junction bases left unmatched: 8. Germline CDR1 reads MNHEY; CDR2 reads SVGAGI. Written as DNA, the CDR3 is TGTGCCAGCACCCGGGACAGTCAGTACTATGGCTACACCTTC. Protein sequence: CASTRDSQYYGYTF.

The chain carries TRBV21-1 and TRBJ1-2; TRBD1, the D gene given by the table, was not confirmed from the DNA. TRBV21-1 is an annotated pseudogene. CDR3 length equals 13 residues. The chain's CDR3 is CASSKTGNWGYTF. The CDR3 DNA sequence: TGTGCCAGCAGTAAGACAGGGAACTGGGGCTACACCTTC.

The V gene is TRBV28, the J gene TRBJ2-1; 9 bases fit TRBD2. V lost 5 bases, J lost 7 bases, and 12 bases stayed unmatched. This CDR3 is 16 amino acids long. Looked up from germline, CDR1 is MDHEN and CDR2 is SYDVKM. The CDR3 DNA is TGTGCCAGCAGTCCCCGTAGCGGGAGATTGATTAATGAGCAGTTCTTC. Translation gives CASSPRSGRLINEQFF.

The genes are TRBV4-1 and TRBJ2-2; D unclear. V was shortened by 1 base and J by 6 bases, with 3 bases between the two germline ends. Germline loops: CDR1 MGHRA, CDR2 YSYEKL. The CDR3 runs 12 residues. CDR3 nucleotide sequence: TGCGCCAGCAGCCAAGTGTCCGGGGAGCTGTTTTTT. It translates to CASSQVSGELFF.

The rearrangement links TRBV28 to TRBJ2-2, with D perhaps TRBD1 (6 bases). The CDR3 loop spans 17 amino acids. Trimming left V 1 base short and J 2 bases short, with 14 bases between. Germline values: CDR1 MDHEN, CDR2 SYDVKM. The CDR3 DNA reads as TGTGCCAGCAGTTTATTGACGCCTGGGGGCAACACCGGGGAGCTGTTTTTT. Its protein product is CASSLLTPGGNTGELFF.

The CDR3 reads CAPGRGPQETQYF. CDR3 coding DNA: TGTGCCCCCGGGCGTGGGCCGCAAGAGACCCAGTACTTC. The chain has TRBV5-4 and TRBJ2-5; D remains unclear. The CDR3 contains 13 residues. Germline values: CDR1 SGHNT, CDR2 YYREEE (reference sequence). V was shortened by 10 bases and J by 2 bases, with 15 bases between the two germline ends. The full variable domain, in which reference TRBV5-4 and TRBJ2-5 provide the parts outside the CDR3, is ETGVTQSPTHLIKTRGQQVTLRCSSQSGHNTVSWYQQALGQGPQFIFQYYREEENGRGNFPPRFSGLQFPNYSSELNVNALELDDSALYLCAPGRGPQETQYFGPGTRLLVL.

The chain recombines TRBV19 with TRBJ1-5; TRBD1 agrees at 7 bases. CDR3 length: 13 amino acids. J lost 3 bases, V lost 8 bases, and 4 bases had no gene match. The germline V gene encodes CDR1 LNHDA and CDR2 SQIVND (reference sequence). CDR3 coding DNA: TGTGCCAGTGGAGGGACAGTCAATCAGCCCCAGCATTTT. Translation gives CASGGTVNQPQHF.